Ten or more counts support the clone carrying this TCR beta chain. This record comes from a study of identical twins. Template switching created a universal primer site, and the cDNA included unique molecular identifiers. TCRdb passed the 5' RACE reads through MiXCR, listing each CDR3 protein once. The sample includes about 690,000 distinct CDR3 sequences, around 5.7% of them seen just once. The CDR3 contains 15 residues. Germline V gene data show CDR1 as SGHDT and CDR2 as YYEEEE. Unmatched junction bases numbered 3, after V lost 0 bases and J lost 5 bases. This TCR came from a man aged 18 to 30 in good health. The sequenced sample consisted of naive T cells sorted from blood. This chain connects TRBV5-6 to TRBJ2-1, with TRBD2 matching over 9 bases. The CDR3 loop reads CASSLVAGVHNEQFF. The CDR3 DNA sequence: TGTGCCAGCAGCTTGGTAGCGGGAGTTCACAATGAGCAGTTCTTC.